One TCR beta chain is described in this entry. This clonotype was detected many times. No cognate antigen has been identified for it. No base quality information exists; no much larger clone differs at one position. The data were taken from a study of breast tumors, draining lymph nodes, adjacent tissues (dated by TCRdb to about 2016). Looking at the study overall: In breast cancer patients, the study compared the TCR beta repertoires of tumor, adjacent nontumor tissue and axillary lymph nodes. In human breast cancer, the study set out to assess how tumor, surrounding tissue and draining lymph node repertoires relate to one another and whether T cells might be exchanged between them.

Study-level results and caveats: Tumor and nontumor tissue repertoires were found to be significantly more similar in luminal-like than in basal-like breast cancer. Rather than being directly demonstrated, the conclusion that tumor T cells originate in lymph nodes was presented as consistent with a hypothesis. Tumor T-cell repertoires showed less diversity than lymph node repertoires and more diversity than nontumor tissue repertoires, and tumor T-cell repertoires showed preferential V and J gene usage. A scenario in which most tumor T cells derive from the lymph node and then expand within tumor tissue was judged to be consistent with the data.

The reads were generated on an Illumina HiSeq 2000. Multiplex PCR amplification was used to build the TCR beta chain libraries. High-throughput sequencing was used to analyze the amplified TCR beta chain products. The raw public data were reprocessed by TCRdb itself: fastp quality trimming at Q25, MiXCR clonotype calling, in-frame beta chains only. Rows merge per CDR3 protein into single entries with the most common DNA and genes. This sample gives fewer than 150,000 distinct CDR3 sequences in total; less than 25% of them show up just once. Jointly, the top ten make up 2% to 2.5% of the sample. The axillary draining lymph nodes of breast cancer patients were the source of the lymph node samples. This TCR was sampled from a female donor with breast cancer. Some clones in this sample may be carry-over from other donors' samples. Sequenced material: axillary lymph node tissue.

The DNA sequence is as follows: TGTGCCACGCTGATGGCGGGAGGCACCTACGAGCAGTACTTC. Its protein reads: CATLMAGGTYEQYF. Rearrangement joined TRBV27 to TRBJ2-7, with TRBD2 identical over 8 junction bases. The CDR3 measures 14 amino acids from cysteine to phenylalanine. The retained sequence is limited to the CDR3, 42 bases, with the frame set at the first base. Trimmed from V: 10 bases; trimmed from J: 2 bases; junction bases lacking a gene match: 10. CDR1 and CDR2 are read off the germline V gene (reference sequence) as MNHEY and SMNVEV.